The sequence of this TCR beta chain was determined in a study of early T cells in non-severe SARS-CoV-2 infection. Broader study findings: Using VDJdb, the matching emphasized anti-spike CD8 responses while missing private and CD4 specificities.

cDNA molecules, individually, were tagged with unique molecular identifiers. TCRdb called the 5' RACE reads again in MiXCR, with one record for every CDR3 protein. The data contain more than 20,000 distinct CDR3 sequences, 4% to 4.5% of them seen just once; the ten biggest clones take up under 4.5%. Judged by abundance, this clonotype is medium-sized. Antigen unknown. The germline V gene has CDR1 SGHTA and CDR2 FQGNSA. The CDR3 is 11 amino acids. V was clipped by 5 bases and J by 3 bases, with 5 bases between them. The sequence derives from an adult who was a healthcare worker with PCR-confirmed SARS-CoV-2 infection or an uninfected control (not recorded which). V gene TRBV7-2 combines with J gene TRBJ2-7; D is ambiguous. Sequences were obtained from whole blood. CDR3 coding DNA: TGTGCCAGCAGCCTATACTACGAGCAGTACTTC. Translating gives CASSLYYEQYF.